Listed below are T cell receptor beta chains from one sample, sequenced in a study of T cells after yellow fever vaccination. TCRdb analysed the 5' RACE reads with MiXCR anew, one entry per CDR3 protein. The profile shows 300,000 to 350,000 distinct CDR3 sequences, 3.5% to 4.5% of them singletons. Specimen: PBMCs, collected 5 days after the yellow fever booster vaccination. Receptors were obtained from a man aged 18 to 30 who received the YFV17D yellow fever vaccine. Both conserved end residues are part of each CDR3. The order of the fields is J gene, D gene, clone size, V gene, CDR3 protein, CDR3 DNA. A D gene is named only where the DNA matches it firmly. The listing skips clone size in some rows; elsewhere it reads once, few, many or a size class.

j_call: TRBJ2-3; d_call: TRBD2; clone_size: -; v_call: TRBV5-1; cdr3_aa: CASSLEAIAGNPSDTQYF; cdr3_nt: TGCGCCAGCAGCTTGGAGGCGATAGCGGGCAACCCATCAGATACGCAGTATTTT
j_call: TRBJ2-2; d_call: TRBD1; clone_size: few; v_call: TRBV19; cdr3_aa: CASRGRTGELFF; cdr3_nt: TGTGCCTCAAGGGGGCGGACCGGGGAGCTGTTTTTT
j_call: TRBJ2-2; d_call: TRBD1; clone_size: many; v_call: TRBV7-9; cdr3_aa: CASSPATGTGELFF; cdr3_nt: TGTGCCAGCAGCCCCGCGACAGGGACCGGGGAGCTGTTTTTT
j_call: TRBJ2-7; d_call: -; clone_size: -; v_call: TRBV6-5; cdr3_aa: CASSYSPAINEQYF; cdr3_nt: TGTGCCAGCAGTTACTCCCCGGCTATAAACGAGCAGTACTTC
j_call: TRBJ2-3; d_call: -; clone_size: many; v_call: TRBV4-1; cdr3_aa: CASSHSGRTDTQYF; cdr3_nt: TGCGCCAGCAGCCACTCTGGACGCACAGATACGCAGTATTTT
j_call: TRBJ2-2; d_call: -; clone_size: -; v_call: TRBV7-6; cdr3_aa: CASSPRQATNTGELFF; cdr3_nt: TGTGCCAGCAGCCCCAGACAGGCCACGAACACCGGGGAGCTGTTTTTT
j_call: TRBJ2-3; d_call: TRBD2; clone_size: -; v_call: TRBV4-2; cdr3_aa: CASSQDLGLREVDTQYF; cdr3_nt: TGTGCCAGCAGCCAAGATCTGGGACTTCGGGAGGTGGATACGCAGTATTTT
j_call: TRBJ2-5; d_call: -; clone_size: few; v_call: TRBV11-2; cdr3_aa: CASSQTPTGLGQETQYF; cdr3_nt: TGTGCCAGCAGCCAAACCCCGACAGGCTTGGGGCAAGAGACCCAGTACTTC
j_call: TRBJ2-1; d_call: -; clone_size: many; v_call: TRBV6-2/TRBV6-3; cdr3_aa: CASSYRVYYNEQFF; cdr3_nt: TGTGCCAGCAGCTACAGGGTTTACTACAATGAGCAGTTCTTC
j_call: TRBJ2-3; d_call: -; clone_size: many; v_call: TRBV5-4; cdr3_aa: CASSFGLTDTQYF; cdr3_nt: TGTGCCAGCAGCTTTGGACTTACAGATACGCAGTATTTT
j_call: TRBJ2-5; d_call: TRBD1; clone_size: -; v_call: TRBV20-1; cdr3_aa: CSANRGVIQETQYF; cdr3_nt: TGCAGTGCCAACAGGGGTGTTATCCAAGAGACCCAGTACTTC
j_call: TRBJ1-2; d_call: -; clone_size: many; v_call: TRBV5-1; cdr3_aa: CASSLWDNYGYTF; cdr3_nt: TGCGCCAGCAGCTTGTGGGACAACTATGGCTACACCTTC
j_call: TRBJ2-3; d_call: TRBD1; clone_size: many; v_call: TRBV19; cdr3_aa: CASSETGGVADTQYF; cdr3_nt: TGTGCCAGTAGTGAAACAGGGGGAGTCGCAGATACGCAGTATTTT
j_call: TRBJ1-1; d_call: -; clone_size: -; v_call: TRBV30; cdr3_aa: CAWSVPVPGTEAFF; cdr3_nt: TGTGCCTGGAGTGTACCTGTTCCTGGGACTGAAGCTTTCTTT
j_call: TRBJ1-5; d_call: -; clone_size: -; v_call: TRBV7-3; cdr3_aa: CASSHRALGAGNSNQPQHF; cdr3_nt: TGTGCCAGCAGCCATAGGGCGTTAGGGGCAGGGAATAGCAATCAGCCCCAGCATTTT
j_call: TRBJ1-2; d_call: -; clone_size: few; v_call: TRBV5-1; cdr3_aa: CASSLGGTWGYTF; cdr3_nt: TGCGCCAGCAGCTTGGGTGGGACATGGGGCTACACCTTC
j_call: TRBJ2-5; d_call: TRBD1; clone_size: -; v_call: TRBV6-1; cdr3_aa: CASSEGTGEGETQYF; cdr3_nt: TGTGCCAGCAGTGAGGGGACAGGGGAGGGGGAGACCCAGTACTTC
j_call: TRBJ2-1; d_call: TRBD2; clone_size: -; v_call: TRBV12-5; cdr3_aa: CASGLPTGTSGEQFF; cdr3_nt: TGTGCTAGTGGTTTGCCCACCGGGACTAGCGGGGAACAGTTCTTC
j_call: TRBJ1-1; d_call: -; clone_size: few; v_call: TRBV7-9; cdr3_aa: CASSAPRGTNTEAFF; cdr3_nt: TGTGCCAGCAGCGCTCCTCGGGGGACAAACACTGAAGCTTTCTTT
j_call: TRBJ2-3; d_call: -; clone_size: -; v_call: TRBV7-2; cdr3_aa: CASSSRGRGTQYF; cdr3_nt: TGTGCCAGCAGCTCCCGGGGGAGGGGGACGCAGTATTTT
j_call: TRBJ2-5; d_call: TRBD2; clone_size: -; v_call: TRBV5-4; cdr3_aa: CASSPAGAQMETQYF; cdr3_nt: TGTGCCAGCAGCCCAGCGGGGGCCCAGATGGAGACCCAGTACTTC
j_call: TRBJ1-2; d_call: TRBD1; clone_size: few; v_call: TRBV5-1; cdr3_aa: CASSLVVGGSGYTF; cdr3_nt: TGCGCCAGCAGCTTGGTGGTAGGGGGCAGTGGCTACACCTTC
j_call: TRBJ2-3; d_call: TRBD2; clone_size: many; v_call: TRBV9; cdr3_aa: CASSVVAGSTDTQYF; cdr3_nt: TGTGCCAGCAGCGTGGTAGCGGGGAGCACAGATACGCAGTATTTT
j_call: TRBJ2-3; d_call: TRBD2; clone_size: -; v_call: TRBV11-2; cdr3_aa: CASSQKSGGFLDTQYF; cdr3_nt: TGTGCCAGCAGCCAAAAGAGCGGGGGGTTTCTAGATACGCAGTATTTT
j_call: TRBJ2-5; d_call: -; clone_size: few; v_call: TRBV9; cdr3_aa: CASSVEDILEETQYF; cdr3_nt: TGTGCCAGCAGCGTAGAGGACATACTGGAAGAGACCCAGTACTTC
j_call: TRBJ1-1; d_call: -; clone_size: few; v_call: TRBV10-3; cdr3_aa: CAISGPGQPGVNTEAFF; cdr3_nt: TGTGCCATCAGTGGGCCGGGACAACCGGGCGTGAACACTGAAGCTTTCTTT
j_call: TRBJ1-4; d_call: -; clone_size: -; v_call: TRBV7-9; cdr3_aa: CASSLQVGEKLFF; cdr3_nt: TGTGCCAGCAGCTTACAGGTCGGGGAAAAACTGTTTTTT
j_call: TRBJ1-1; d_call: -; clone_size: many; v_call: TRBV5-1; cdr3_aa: CASSLETGRTEAFF; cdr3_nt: TGCGCCAGCAGCTTGGAAACAGGGCGGACTGAAGCTTTCTTT
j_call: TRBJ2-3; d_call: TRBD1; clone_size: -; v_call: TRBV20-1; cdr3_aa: CSARTGPDAQYF; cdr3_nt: TGCAGTGCTCGGACAGGACCAGATGCGCAGTATTTT
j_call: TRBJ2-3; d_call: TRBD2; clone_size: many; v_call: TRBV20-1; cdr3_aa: CSARDRAGRDTQYF; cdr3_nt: TGCAGTGCTAGAGATAGAGCGGGGAGAGATACGCAGTATTTT
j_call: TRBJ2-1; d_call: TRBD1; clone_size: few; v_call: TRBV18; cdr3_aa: CASSPRQGVYNEQFF; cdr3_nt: TGTGCCAGCTCGCCGAGACAGGGGGTCTACAATGAGCAGTTCTTC
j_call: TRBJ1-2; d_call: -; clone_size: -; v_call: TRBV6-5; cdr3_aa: CASSYSGDGYTF; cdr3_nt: TGTGCCAGCAGTTACTCGGGGGATGGCTACACCTTC
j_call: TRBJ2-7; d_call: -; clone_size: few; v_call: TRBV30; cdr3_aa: CAWSGAGIYEQYF; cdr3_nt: TGTGCCTGGAGTGGGGCCGGGATCTACGAGCAGTACTTC
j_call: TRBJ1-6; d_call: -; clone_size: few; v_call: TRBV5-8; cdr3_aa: CASSLIGQRNSPLHF; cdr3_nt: TGTGCCAGCAGCTTGATAGGACAGAGAAATTCACCCCTCCACTTT
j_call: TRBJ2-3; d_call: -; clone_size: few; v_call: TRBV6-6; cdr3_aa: CASSYGYTDTQYF; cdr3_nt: TGTGCCAGCAGTTACGGATACACAGATACGCAGTATTTT
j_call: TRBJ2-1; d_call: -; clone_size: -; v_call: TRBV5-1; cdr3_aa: CASSLDDEQFF; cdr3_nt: TGCGCCAGCAGCTTGGATGATGAGCAGTTCTTC
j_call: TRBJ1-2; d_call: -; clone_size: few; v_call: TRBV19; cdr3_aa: CASSEQGTNYGYTF; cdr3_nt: TGTGCCAGTAGTGAACAGGGTACTAACTATGGCTACACCTTC
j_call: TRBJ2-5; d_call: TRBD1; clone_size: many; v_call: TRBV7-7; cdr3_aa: CASSSGQGGQETQYF; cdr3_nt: TGTGCTAGCAGCTCGGGACAGGGAGGCCAAGAGACCCAGTACTTC
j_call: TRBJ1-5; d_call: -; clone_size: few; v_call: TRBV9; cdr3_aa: CASSGPGQYQPQHF; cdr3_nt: TGTGCCAGCAGCGGACCAGGACAATATCAGCCCCAGCATTTT
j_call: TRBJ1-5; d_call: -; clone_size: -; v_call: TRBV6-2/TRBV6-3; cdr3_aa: CASSYGQVGVQPQHF; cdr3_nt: TGTGCCAGCAGTTATGGGCAGGTGGGGGTCCAGCCCCAGCATTTT
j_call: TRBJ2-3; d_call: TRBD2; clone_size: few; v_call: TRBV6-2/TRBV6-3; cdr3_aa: CATTTGGSTQYF; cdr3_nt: TGTGCCACCACGACCGGGGGGAGCACGCAGTATTTT
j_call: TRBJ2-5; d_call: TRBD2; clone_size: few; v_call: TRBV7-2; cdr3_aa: CASRIAGGPETQYF; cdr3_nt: TGTGCCAGCAGGATAGCGGGGGGGCCGGAGACCCAGTACTTC
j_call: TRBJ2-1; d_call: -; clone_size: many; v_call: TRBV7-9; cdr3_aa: CASSFGNDEQFF; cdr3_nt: TGTGCCAGCAGCTTCGGGAACGATGAGCAGTTCTTC
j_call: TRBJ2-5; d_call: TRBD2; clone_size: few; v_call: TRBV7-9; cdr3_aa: CASSRLGPSGAQETQYF; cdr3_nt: TGTGCCAGCAGCCGCTTGGGTCCTAGCGGGGCTCAAGAGACCCAGTACTTC
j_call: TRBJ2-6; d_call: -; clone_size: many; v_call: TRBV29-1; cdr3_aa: CSASLSGANVLTF; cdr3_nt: TGCAGCGCGTCTCTGTCTGGGGCCAACGTCCTGACTTTC
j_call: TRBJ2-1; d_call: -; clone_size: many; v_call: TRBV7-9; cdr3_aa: CASSSGGGSLNEQFF; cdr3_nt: TGTGCCAGCAGCTCAGGGGGGGGAAGCCTCAATGAGCAGTTCTTC
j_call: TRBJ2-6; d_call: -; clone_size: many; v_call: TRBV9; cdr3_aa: CASSVPGNGANVLTF; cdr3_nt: TGTGCCAGCAGCGTACCCGGGAATGGGGCCAACGTCCTGACTTTC
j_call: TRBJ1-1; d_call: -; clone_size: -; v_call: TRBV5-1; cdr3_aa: CASSLYNLNTEAFF; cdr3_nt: TGCGCCAGCAGCTTGTACAACCTGAACACTGAAGCTTTCTTT
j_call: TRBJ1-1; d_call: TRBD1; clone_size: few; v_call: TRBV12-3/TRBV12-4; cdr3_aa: CASSLRQGQGNTEAFF; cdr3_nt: TGTGCCAGCAGTTTACGCCAGGGACAGGGGAACACTGAAGCTTTCTTT
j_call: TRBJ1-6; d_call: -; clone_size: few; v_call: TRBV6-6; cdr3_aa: CASSYERSPLHF; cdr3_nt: TGTGCCAGCAGTTACGAGCGGTCACCCCTCCACTTT
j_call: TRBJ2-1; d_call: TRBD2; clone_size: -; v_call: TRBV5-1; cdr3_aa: CASSLPTLAGDNEQFF; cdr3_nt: TGCGCCAGCAGCTTACCCACACTAGCGGGGGACAATGAGCAGTTCTTC
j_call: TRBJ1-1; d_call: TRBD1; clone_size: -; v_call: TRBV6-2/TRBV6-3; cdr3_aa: CASLDRALNTEAFF; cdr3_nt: TGTGCCAGTTTGGACAGGGCGCTCAACACTGAAGCTTTCTTT
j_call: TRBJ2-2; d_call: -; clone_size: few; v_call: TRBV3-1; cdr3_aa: CASSQDGLSNTGELFF; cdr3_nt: TGTGCCAGCAGCCAAGATGGGCTATCGAACACCGGGGAGCTGTTTTTT
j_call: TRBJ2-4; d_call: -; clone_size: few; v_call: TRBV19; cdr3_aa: CASRGLGTRGDIQYF; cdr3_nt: TGTGCCAGTAGGGGCCTGGGGACACGGGGAGACATTCAGTACTTC
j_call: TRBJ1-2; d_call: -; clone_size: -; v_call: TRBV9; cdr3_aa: CASSVATPAGRVGGYTF; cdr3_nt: TGTGCCAGCAGCGTAGCCACCCCGGCGGGCAGGGTGGGTGGCTACACCTTC
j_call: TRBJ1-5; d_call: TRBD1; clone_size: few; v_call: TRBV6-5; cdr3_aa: CASSPRQGVQPQHF; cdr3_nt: TGTGCCAGCAGTCCTCGACAGGGGGTCCAGCCCCAGCATTTT
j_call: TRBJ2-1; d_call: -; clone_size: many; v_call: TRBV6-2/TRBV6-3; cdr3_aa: CASRDGYNEQFF; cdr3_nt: TGTGCCAGCCGGGACGGTTACAATGAGCAGTTCTTC
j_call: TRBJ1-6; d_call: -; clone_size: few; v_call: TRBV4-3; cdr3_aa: CASSQAARASLHF; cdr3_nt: TGCGCCAGCAGCCAAGCCGCTCGGGCATCCCTCCACTTT
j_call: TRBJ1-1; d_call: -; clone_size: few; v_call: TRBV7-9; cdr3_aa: CASSLAPPAFMNTEAFF; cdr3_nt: TGTGCCAGCAGCTTAGCCCCCCCAGCCTTTATGAACACTGAAGCTTTCTTT